This T cell receptor beta chain was obtained from a study of T-cell reconstitution after alpha-beta-depleted transplantation in children. Unique molecular identifiers featured in how the TCRbeta library was prepared. From the PCR reads, TCRdb called clonotypes with MiXCR, one entry per CDR3 protein. Of hundreds of thousands of distinct CDR3 sequences listed, roughly 16% are singletons. The study's findings and limits: Some patients owed their high day-60 TCRbeta diversity to surviving recipient T cells and thymic progenitors. Counts and diversity of T cells one year after transplant came mostly from newly produced T cells.

This clonotype was found a few times. Its matching antigen is unknown. The starting material was PBMCs, mostly from graft donor cells, obtained 360 days after TCRalphabeta/CD19-depleted stem cell transplant. The TCR originated in a male patient younger than 18 who had a stem cell transplant for acute lymphoblastic leukemia, so the T cells may come from the graft donor.

The CDR3 spells CASSLTGSSNQETQYF. In DNA form, the CDR3 reads TGTGCCAGCAGTCTTACGGGAAGCAGCAACCAAGAGACCCAGTACTTC. The chain links TRBV28 to TRBJ2-5, with D possibly being TRBD2 (5 bases). Germline CDR1 and CDR2: MDHEN and SYDVKM. V lost 5 bases and J 0 bases, leaving 16 bases between the germline ends. This CDR3 contains 16 residues.